The 15 T cell receptor beta chains given below trace back to one sample, sequenced in a study of blood T cell repertoires in COVID-19. The repertoire was sequenced with immunoSEQ multiplex PCR; TCRdb's copy has only in-frame clones and lacks some. Among 70,000 to 85,000 clones listed, over 75% were seen once. Sequencing used peripheral blood. The receptors come from an elderly man with acute or convalescent COVID-19.

V usage is TRBV5-1 and J usage is TRBJ2-7; D unresolved. This CDR3 has 14 residues. The germline V gene has CDR1 SGHRS and CDR2 YFSETQ. The V gene lost 1 base and the J gene lost 0 bases, with 8 bases spanning the gap. Here the CDR3 DNA reads TGCGCCAGCAGCTTGTTATCGAGCTCCTACGAGCAGTACTTC. Protein product: CASSLLSSSYEQYF.

This clone was seen a handful of times. The V gene is TRBV18, the J gene TRBJ1-6; maybe TRBD1 (6 bases). Looked up from germline, CDR1 is KGHSH and CDR2 is LQKENI. This CDR3 spans 17 amino acids. Trimming removed 6 bases at V and 3 bases at J, with 18 bases between. CDR3: CASSRDTQGHYNSPLHF. CDR3 DNA: TGTGCCAGCTCGCGAGATACCCAGGGACACTATAATTCACCCCTCCACTTT.

This clone has a handful of counts. The CDR3 reads CASSRDGQPSGNTIYF. In DNA, the CDR3 is TGTGCCAGCAGCAGAGATGGACAGCCCTCTGGAAACACCATATATTTT. The V gene is TRBV9, the J gene TRBJ1-3; possibly TRBD1 for D (6 bases). The CDR3 is 16 amino acids. V lost 4 bases and J 0 bases, leaving 14 bases between the germline ends. Germline lookup yields CDR1 SGDLS and CDR2 YYNGEE.

V gene TRBV19 combines with J gene TRBJ1-1; D not certain. The ends were cut back, 2 bases at V and 0 bases at J, with 10 bases in the middle. The CDR3 covers 15 residues. Germline CDR1 LNHDA, CDR2 SQIVND (reference sequence). As DNA, the CDR3 is TGTGCCAGTAGTATACGGCGGGAGATGAACACTGAAGCTTTCTTT. Translating gives CASSIRREMNTEAFF.

The CDR3 nucleotides are TGCAGCGTTGCCAGGGCTGGCGAGCAGTACTTC. It yields the protein CSVARAGEQYF. The genes are TRBV29-1 and TRBJ2-7; weak D call: TRBD1 (5 bases). From germline, CDR1 is SQVTM and CDR2 ANQGSEA. This CDR3 comprises 11 residues. Trimming stripped 4 bases from V and 6 bases from J, with 10 bases between.

The V and J genes are TRBV11-3 and TRBJ2-2; D is perhaps TRBD2 (6 bases). This CDR3 contains 14 residues. Germline V gene data show CDR1 as SGHNT and CDR2 as YENEEA. V was clipped by 8 bases and J by 4 bases, with 14 bases between them. For the CDR3, the DNA is TGTGCCAGCCAGGGCGGGGCCGGCACCGGGGAGCTGTTTTTT. Translating gives CASQGGAGTGELFF.

The V gene is TRBV3-1 (or the pseudogene TRBV3-2), the J gene TRBJ1-1; possibly TRBD1 for D (6 bases). The germline V and J ends were trimmed by 3 bases and 5 bases, with 10 bases remaining between them. This CDR3 contains 13 residues. CDR1 and CDR2 from the germline V gene are LGHDT and YNNKEL (reference sequence). Here the CDR3 DNA reads TGTGCCAGCAGCCAGCAACAGGGAACTGAAGCTTTCTTT. This encodes CASSQQQGTEAFF.

The chain joins TRBV5-1 to TRBJ1-1; D perhaps matches TRBD1 (5 bases). V dropped 0 bases and J dropped 3 bases, with 21 bases sitting between them. CDR1 is SGHRS and CDR2 is YFSETQ in the germline V gene. The CDR3 contains 18 residues. Here the CDR3 DNA reads TGCGCCAGCAGCTTGGTGTGGGGACGGGGGAAAGGGCACACTGAAGCTTTCTTT. It is translated as CASSLVWGRGKGHTEAFF.

This clone was seen a single time. The chain has TRBV18 and TRBJ1-1, with 9 positions matching TRBD1. Per germline, CDR1 KGHSH and CDR2 LQKENI. Trimming took 5 bases from V and 0 from J; bases not matched to a gene: 4. CDR3 size: 15 residues. CDR3 DNA sequence: TGTGCCAGCTCATTCGGACAGGGGTTGAACACTGAAGCTTTCTTT. It yields the protein CASSFGQGLNTEAFF. Using reference TRBV18 and TRBJ1-1 for the parts outside the CDR3, the full variable domain is NAGVMQNPRHLVRRRGQEARLRCSPMKGHSHVYWYRQLPEEGLKFMVYLQKENIIDESGMPKERFSAEFPKEGPSILRIQQVVRGDSAAYFCASSFGQGLNTEAFFGQGTRLTVV.

The genes are TRBV18 and TRBJ2-3; weak D call: TRBD2 (6 bases). The CDR3 covers 14 residues. The ends were cut back, 4 bases at V and 4 bases at J, with 12 bases in the middle. CDR1 KGHSH and CDR2 LQKENI come from the germline V gene. The CDR3 here is CASSQLAAADTQYF. The CDR3 bases are TGTGCCAGCTCACAACTAGCTGCTGCAGATACGCAGTATTTT.

The chain joins TRBV27 to TRBJ2-1; 14 bases line up with TRBD2. The V gene end was trimmed by 5 bases and the J gene end by 9 bases; junction bases not matched to a gene: 6. The CDR3 consists of 15 residues. Germline V gene lookup returns CDR1 MNHEY and CDR2 SMNVEV (reference sequence). The CDR3 region is CASSIETSGGVEQFF. The CDR3 DNA sequence: TGTGCCAGCAGTATCGAGACTAGCGGGGGGGTTGAGCAGTTCTTC.

The CDR3 DNA follows: TGTGCCAGCAGCCCCGGGACTAGCGGGGGTTACAATGAGCAGTTCTTC. Its protein is CASSPGTSGGYNEQFF. This chain uses TRBV9 with TRBJ2-1, with 14 bases identical to TRBD2. CDR1 and CDR2 from the germline V gene are SGDLS and YYNGEE. The trim removed 4 bases at V and 4 bases at J, leaving 4 bases unmatched. This CDR3 is 16 amino acids long.

The rearrangement links TRBV2 to TRBJ1-2; D is uncertain. CDR1 and CDR2 from the germline V gene are SNHLY and FYNNEI. Trimming shortened V by 4 bases and J by 4 bases, and 13 bases separated the two germline ends. The CDR3 contains 14 residues. This chain's CDR3 is CASSGEVTSYGYTF. In nucleotides, the CDR3 is TGTGCCAGCAGTGGAGAGGTAACCAGCTATGGCTACACCTTC.

This rearrangement joins TRBV5-1 to TRBJ1-4; 7 bases line up with TRBD1. The ends lost 0 bases at V and 4 bases at J; junction bases unmatched: 3. The CDR3 loop spans 15 amino acids. Germline loops: CDR1 SGHRS, CDR2 YFSETQ. CDR3 region: CASSLGRQGNEKLFF. The CDR3 DNA is TGCGCCAGCAGCTTGGGACGACAGGGTAATGAAAAACTGTTTTTT.

The rearrangement uses TRBV18 and TRBJ1-2, with 9 bases aligning to TRBD1. The CDR3 covers 17 residues. Trimming took 3 bases from V and 3 from J; bases not matched to a gene: 11. CDR1 and CDR2 from the germline V gene are KGHSH and LQKENI. DNA for the CDR3: TGTGCCAGCTCACCGTCCGGGACAGGGCAAAGTCACTATGGCTACACCTTC. It codes for CASSPSGTGQSHYGYTF.